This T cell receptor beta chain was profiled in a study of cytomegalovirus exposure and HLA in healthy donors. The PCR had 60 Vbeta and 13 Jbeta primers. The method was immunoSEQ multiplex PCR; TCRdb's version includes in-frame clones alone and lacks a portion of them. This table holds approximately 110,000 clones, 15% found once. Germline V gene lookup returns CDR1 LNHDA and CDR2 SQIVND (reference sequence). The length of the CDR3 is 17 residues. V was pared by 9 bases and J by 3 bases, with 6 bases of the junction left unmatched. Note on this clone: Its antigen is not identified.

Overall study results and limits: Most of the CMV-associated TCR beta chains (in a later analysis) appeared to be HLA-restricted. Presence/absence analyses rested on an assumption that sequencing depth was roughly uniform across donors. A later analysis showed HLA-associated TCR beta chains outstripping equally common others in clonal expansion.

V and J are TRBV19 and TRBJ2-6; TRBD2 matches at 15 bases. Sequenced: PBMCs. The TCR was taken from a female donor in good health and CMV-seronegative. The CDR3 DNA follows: TGTGCCAGGAGGGGACTAGCGGGAGGTAGTGGGGCCAACGTCCTGACTTTC. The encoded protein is CARRGLAGGSGANVLTF.